The 27 T cell receptor beta chains reported below all come from one sample, sequenced in a study of T cell responses to AZD1222 COVID-19 vaccine. The method was immunoSEQ multiplex PCR; TCRdb's version includes in-frame clones alone and lacks a portion of them. The table shows about 130,000 clones, with under 90% occurring only once. The specimen was peripheral blood, collected on day 0 of AZD1222 vaccination. These receptors were taken from an adult in good health.

The genes are TRBV27 and TRBJ1-1; D is unresolved. Trimming pared 7 bases from V and 1 base from J, leaving 13 bases between. The CDR3 sequence is 14 residues long. Germline V gene data show CDR1 as MNHEY and CDR2 as SMNVEV (reference sequence). CDR3 sequence reads: CASTYSRGNTEAFF. The DNA for the CDR3 is TGTGCCAGCACATACTCTCGAGGGAACACTGAAGCTTTCTTT.

The chain couples TRBV7-8 to TRBJ1-2, with D possibly TRBD1 on 5 matching bases. The germline V gene encodes CDR1 SGHVS and CDR2 FQNEAQ. The CDR3 runs 13 residues. Deletions cut 11 bases from V and 4 bases from J, with 17 bases between. CDR3 DNA: TGTGCCTGCGATGGGGGACCGATCTATGGCTACACCTTC. This encodes CACDGGPIYGYTF.

The chain combines TRBV7-2 with TRBJ1-5; the D gene is possibly TRBD1 (5 bases). CDR1 SGHTA and CDR2 FQGNSA come from the germline V gene. With 3 bases removed from V and 6 bases from J, the gap between germline ends came to 15 bases. The CDR3 covers 15 residues. The CDR3 spells CASSFNGGFGQPQHF. As DNA, the CDR3 is TGTGCCAGCAGCTTTAACGGGGGATTCGGTCAGCCCCAGCATTTT.

The rearrangement joins TRBV20-1 to TRBJ2-1; D is unresolved. This CDR3 spans 11 amino acids. V was clipped by 5 bases and J by 8 bases, with 10 bases between them. The germline V gene has CDR1 DFQATT and CDR2 SNEGSKA (reference sequence). The DNA of the CDR3 is TGCAGTGCTTCCCGGGCCGATGAGCAGTTCTTC. Residues: CSASRADEQFF.

Only one count was recorded for this clone. CDR3 nucleotide sequence: TGTGCCAGCAGTTCGGCAGCCTATGGCTACACCTTC. Translating it yields CASSSAAYGYTF. This chain links TRBV6-5 with TRBJ1-2; D gene unclear. Germline V gene sequence: CDR1 MNHEY, CDR2 SVGAGI. The CDR3 spans 12 residues. Trimming shortened V by 4 bases and J by 4 bases, and 7 bases separated the two germline ends.

This chain uses TRBV23-1 with TRBJ1-1; D is perhaps TRBD1 (5 bases). TRBV23-1 falls under the ORF class, with uncertain function. Deletions cut 3 bases from V and 7 bases from J, with 15 bases between. CDR3 length equals 14 residues. Here the CDR3 DNA reads TGCGCCAGCAGTCAGACCGACAGCTACGATGAAGCTTTCTTT. It is translated as CASSQTDSYDEAFF.

The V and J genes are TRBV5-1 and TRBJ2-3; weak D call: TRBD2 (7 bases). The germline V and J ends were trimmed by 0 bases and 8 bases, with 16 bases remaining between them. CDR1 and CDR2 (germline): SGHRS, YFSETQ. CDR3 size: 15 residues. CDR3 in amino acids: CASSLGAPGGPTQYF. The CDR3 coding sequence is TGCGCCAGCAGCTTGGGCGCCCCGGGGGGCCCTACGCAGTATTTT.

The chain uses TRBV6-5 and TRBJ1-1; 8 positions agree with TRBD1. The V gene's germline CDR1 is MNHEY and CDR2 SVGAGI. Trimming took 6 bases from V and 4 from J; bases not matched to a gene: 10. The CDR3 length is 15 residues. CDR3 DNA sequence: TGTGCCAGCAGACGACAGGGGTCTAGTTCCACTGAAGCTTTCTTT. Its translation: CASRRQGSSSTEAFF.

V and J are TRBV9 and TRBJ1-3; D remains unclear. V shed 0 bases and J shed 0 bases, with 4 bases lying between them. CDR1 is SGDLS and CDR2 is YYNGEE in the germline V gene. CDR3 length: 14 residues. The CDR3 coding sequence is TGTGCCAGCAGCGTAGACGCCTCTGGAAACACCATATATTTT. The encoded protein is CASSVDASGNTIYF.

The chain carries TRBV29-1 and TRBJ1-1; D may be TRBD1 (5 bases). The length of the CDR3 is 17 residues. V gave up 1 base and J gave up 0 bases, with 18 bases separating them. Per the germline V gene, CDR1 is SQVTM and CDR2 is ANQGSEA. This chain's CDR3 is CSVEGGAGSRLNTEAFF. CDR3 DNA: TGCAGCGTTGAAGGTGGGGCAGGGAGTAGGTTGAACACTGAAGCTTTCTTT.

This clone was detected once. The chain has TRBV7-9 and TRBJ2-7, with TRBD1 matching over 7 bases. The CDR3 is 15 residues long. Unmatched junction bases numbered 11, after V lost 5 bases and J lost 4 bases. Germline V gene lookup returns CDR1 SEHNR and CDR2 FQNEAQ (reference sequence). CDR3 residues: CASSHTGRGPYEQYF. CDR3 coding DNA: TGTGCCAGCAGCCATACGGGTAGGGGGCCATACGAGCAGTACTTC.

The gene calls are TRBV5-6 and TRBJ2-7, with a possible D match to TRBD2 (5 bases). Germline CDR1 SGHDT, CDR2 YYEEEE. Trimming removed 3 bases from V and 7 bases from J, with 14 bases in between. The CDR3 is 13 residues long. The CDR3 DNA sequence: TGTGCCAGCAGCTGGCGGGCCCGGGGAGAGCAGTACTTC. The encoded protein is CASSWRARGEQYF.

V is TRBV7-3 and J is TRBJ2-3; no reliable D call. The germline V gene encodes CDR1 SGHTA and CDR2 FQGTGA. The ends were cut back, 4 bases at V and 4 bases at J, with 9 bases in the middle. This CDR3 has 13 residues. The CDR3 bases are TGTGCCAGCAGCTCTATGGCCTCAGATACGCAGTATTTT. Translation gives CASSSMASDTQYF.

The rearrangement joins TRBV5-1 to TRBJ1-1; a possible D gene is TRBD1 (5 bases). Germline V gene sequence: CDR1 SGHRS, CDR2 YFSETQ. CDR3 length: 16 amino acids. V dropped 3 bases and J dropped 4 bases, with 19 bases sitting between them. CDR3 sequence reads: CASSSGHEWALTEAFF. Here the CDR3 DNA reads TGCGCCAGCAGCTCTGGACACGAGTGGGCACTCACTGAAGCTTTCTTT.

The CDR3 nucleotides are TGTGCCACCAGCAGGGACCAGGGGATAGGGAATCAGCCCCAGCATTTT. This translates into CATSRDQGIGNQPQHF. The V gene is TRBV15, the J gene TRBJ1-5; a possible D gene is TRBD1 (6 bases). Trimming left V 3 bases short and J 4 bases short, with 16 bases between. Germline-derived CDR1 and CDR2 are LNHNV and YYDKDF (reference sequence). The CDR3 has 16 amino acids.

This chain links TRBV4-3 with TRBJ1-2; TRBD1 matches 8 bases. The CDR3 covers 15 residues. V gave up 0 bases and J gave up 3 bases; unmatched junction bases: 3. CDR1 LGHNA and CDR2 YSLEER come from the germline V gene. As DNA, the CDR3 is TGCGCCAGCAGCCAAGACAGGGGGCCCTACTATGGCTACACCTTC. It translates to CASSQDRGPYYGYTF.

The V gene is TRBV18, the J gene TRBJ2-1; D is possibly TRBD1 (6 bases). The germline V gene encodes CDR1 KGHSH and CDR2 LQKENI. The CDR3 loop spans 17 amino acids. V lost 3 bases and J lost 7, with 22 bases in between. The CDR3 DNA is TGTGCCAGCTCACCGCGACAGGCCGTTACTTATACGAATGAGCAGTTCTTC. Protein: CASSPRQAVTYTNEQFF.

The gene calls are TRBV18 and TRBJ2-7; the D is unclear. CDR3 length: 12 amino acids. The germline V gene has CDR1 KGHSH and CDR2 LQKENI. Trimming stripped 6 bases from V and 5 bases from J, with 11 bases between. This CDR3 is CASSLSEDEQYF. For the CDR3, the DNA is TGTGCCAGCTCGCTAAGTGAAGACGAGCAGTACTTC.

This chain uses TRBV7-9 with TRBJ2-2, with TRBD1 matching 7 bases. Germline trimming cut 5 bases from V and 4 bases from J; bases unmatched to any gene: 7. The CDR3 has 15 amino acids. Looked up from germline, CDR1 is SEHNR and CDR2 is FQNEAQ (reference sequence). In DNA, the CDR3 is TGTGCCAGCAGCCTACGACAGGGAACCACCGGGGAGCTGTTTTTT. This codes for CASSLRQGTTGELFF.

This sequence joins TRBV4-3 and TRBJ1-1, with D possibly matching TRBD1 (5 bases). The length of the CDR3 is 15 residues. Germline V CDR1 and CDR2: LGHNA, YSLEER. V lost 0 bases, J lost 10 bases, and 18 bases lay in between. The CDR3 loop is CASSQDPYDERGAFF. CDR3 DNA: TGCGCCAGCAGCCAAGATCCTTACGACGAGAGGGGAGCTTTCTTT.

This chain connects TRBV5-8 to TRBJ2-3; the D is unclear. CDR3 length: 13 amino acids. CDR1 SGHTS and CDR2 YDEGEE come from the germline V gene. Between the trimmed V and J ends, which lost 4 bases and 7 bases, there was a span of 13 bases. This chain's CDR3 is CASSPEHPYTQYF. In DNA form, the CDR3 reads TGTGCCAGCAGCCCCGAACATCCCTATACGCAGTATTTT.

V usage is TRBV2 and J usage is TRBJ1-2; TRBD1 matches 7 bases. The CDR3 totals 14 residues. The germline gives CDR1 SNHLY, CDR2 FYNNEI. V shed 8 bases and J 2 bases; nucleotides not matched to a gene: 8. CDR3 in amino acids: CASLPRDSNYGYTF. CDR3 nucleotides: TGTGCCAGCCTCCCCCGGGACAGCAACTATGGCTACACCTTC.

The chain uses TRBV18 and TRBJ2-7; D remains unclear. Germline V gene data show CDR1 as KGHSH and CDR2 as LQKENI. This CDR3 is built from 11 residues. The V and J ends lost 6 bases and 3 bases respectively, with 6 bases between them. CDR3 amino acids: CASSSGYEQYF. The CDR3 nucleotides are TGTGCCAGCTCCTCCGGCTACGAGCAGTACTTC.

This clone was counted once. This chain connects TRBV28 to TRBJ1-6, with no clear D. The CDR3 is made up of 16 amino acids. Per germline, CDR1 MDHEN and CDR2 SYDVKM. V gave up 6 bases and J gave up 7 bases, with 19 bases separating them. The CDR3 sequence: CASSPPIGIGNSPLHF. For the CDR3, the DNA is TGTGCCAGCAGCCCTCCAATCGGAATAGGAAATTCACCCCTCCACTTT.

The chain carries TRBV3-1 (or the pseudogene TRBV3-2) and TRBJ2-3; D not resolved. The CDR3 extends over 14 amino acids. Trimming pared 2 bases from V and 1 base from J, leaving 7 bases between. Germline CDR1 and CDR2: LGHDT and YNNKEL (reference sequence). The CDR3 DNA follows: TGTGCCAGCAGCCAAAACAGCCGCACAGATACGCAGTATTTT. This encodes CASSQNSRTDTQYF.

This clone was counted a single time. J is TRBJ2-3 and V is TRBV27; the D is unclear. Germline loops: CDR1 MNHEY, CDR2 SMNVEV (reference sequence). This CDR3 is 18 amino acids long. Between the trimmed V and J ends, which lost 5 bases and 2 bases, there was a span of 23 bases. The CDR3: CASSPLSFSRRNTDTQYF. The DNA of the CDR3 is TGTGCCAGCAGTCCCCTTAGTTTCTCGAGGCGGAACACAGATACGCAGTATTTT.

This chain connects TRBV6-2 or TRBV6-3 to TRBJ2-1; no clear D. Looked up from germline, CDR1 is MNHEY and CDR2 is SVGEGT. Trimming shortened V by 4 bases and J by 1 base, and 11 bases separated the two germline ends. The CDR3 has 15 amino acids. The CDR3 nucleotides read TGTGCCAGCAGTTCTAGGCAGGCATCCTACAATGAGCAGTTCTTC. Protein sequence: CASSSRQASYNEQFF.